This T cell receptor beta chain emerged from a study of T-cell reconstitution after alpha-beta-depleted transplantation in children. A TCRbeta library incorporating unique molecular identifiers was prepared. TCRdb used MiXCR to reprocess the PCR reads, holding one entry per CDR3 protein. Among about 510,000 distinct CDR3 sequences listed, roughly 10% were seen once. Study-wide findings and caveats: Where alpha-beta T cells came from about two months after transplant was reportedly several hundred expanded graft clones. A year post-transplant, T-cell counts and diversity derived mostly from newly produced T cells.

This clonotype was observed a handful of times. Antigen: not known. The receptor comes from a female patient younger than 10 who had a stem cell transplant for aplastic anemia, so the T cells may come from the graft donor. The specimen comprised PBMCs, mostly from graft donor cells, sampled 180 days after TCRalphabeta/CD19-depleted stem cell transplant.

The CDR3 sequence: CSVEDRKKRDQETQYF. In DNA form, the CDR3 reads TGCAGCGTTGAAGATCGGAAGAAGCGGGACCAAGAGACCCAGTACTTC. The chain has TRBV29-1 and TRBJ2-5, with D possibly being TRBD2 (6 bases). V was trimmed by 0 bases and J by 0 bases, leaving 14 bases between them. Per the germline V gene, CDR1 is SQVTM and CDR2 is ANQGSEA. The CDR3 contains 16 residues.